The 22 T cell receptor beta chains below were found in one sample sequenced in a study of siplizumab effects on memory and regulatory T cells. Profiled with immunoSEQ multiplex PCR; TCRdb holds only in-frame clones, not every one. The table shows approximately 100,000 clones, with 92% occurring only once. The sample comprised Tregs sorted from blood. The receptor source for this set is a human donor in good health.

V is TRBV27 and J is TRBJ2-1; 11 bases are a match to TRBD2. V gave up 5 bases and J gave up 4 bases; unmatched junction bases: 7. Germline V gene sequence: CDR1 MNHEY, CDR2 SMNVEV (reference sequence). The CDR3 contains 16 residues. The chain's CDR3 is CASSETSGKGYNEQFF. CDR3 coding DNA: TGTGCCAGCAGTGAGACTAGCGGGAAAGGGTACAATGAGCAGTTCTTC.

V is TRBV19 and J is TRBJ2-1; no firm D call. This CDR3 is 11 amino acids long. With 4 bases removed from V and 7 bases from J, the gap between germline ends came to 5 bases. Germline V gives CDR1 LNHDA, CDR2 SQIVND (reference sequence). The CDR3 region is CASSTHNEQFF. CDR3 coding DNA: TGTGCCAGTAGTACTCATAATGAGCAGTTCTTC. Combining the CDR3 with reference TRBV19 and TRBJ2-1 gives the whole variable domain DGGITQSPKYLFRKEGQNVTLSCEQNLNHDAMYWYRQDPGQGLRLIYYSQIVNDFQKGDIAEGYSVSREKKESFPLTVTSAQKNPTAFYLCASSTHNEQFFGPGTRLTVL.

Comments on this clone: The junction does not match germline at one end; this may be a read error. The chain has TRBV19 and TRBJ1-1, with unresolved D. CDR3 size: 13 residues. Germline V gene data show CDR1 as LNHDA and CDR2 as SQIVND (reference sequence). This CDR3 is CAGSSREGTEAFF. The CDR3 DNA reads TGTGCCGGTAGTTCTAGAGAGGGCACTGAAGCTTTCTTT.

V and J are TRBV7-3 and TRBJ2-2; D remains ambiguous. The CDR3 is 12 residues long. The V gene lost 5 bases and the J gene lost 5 bases, with 6 bases spanning the gap. In germline, CDR1 is SGHTA, CDR2 FQGTGA. Written as DNA, the CDR3 is TGTGCCAGCAGCCCTTCTACCGGGGAGCTGTTTTTT. It encodes CASSPSTGELFF. The complete variable domain, with remaining parts taken from reference TRBV7-3 and TRBJ2-2, reads GAGVSQTPSNKVTEKGKYVELRCDPISGHTALYWYRQSLGQGPEFLIYFQGTGAADDSGLPNDRFFAVRPEGSVSTLKIQRTERGDSAVYLCASSPSTGELFFGEGSRLTVL.

J is TRBJ2-1 and V is TRBV5-4, with D possibly TRBD2 on 5 matching bases. This CDR3 region has 14 residues. Trimming removed 2 bases at V and 0 bases at J, with 6 bases between. CDR1 and CDR2 from the germline V gene are SGHNT and YYREEE (reference sequence). The CDR3 DNA reads as TGTGCCAGCAGCTTACGGGGCTCCTACAATGAGCAGTTCTTC. Translation: CASSLRGSYNEQFF.

The V call is TRBV25-1, the J call TRBJ2-6; D not resolved. Trimming left V 10 bases short and J 0 bases short, with 4 bases between. The CDR3 is 12 residues long. Germline CDR1 reads MGHDK; CDR2 reads SYGVNS. The CDR3: CATRSGANVLTF. The CDR3 DNA follows: TGTGCCACCCGCTCTGGGGCCAACGTCCTGACTTTC.

This chain joins TRBV30 and TRBJ2-6; no clear D. This CDR3 contains 15 residues. V gave up 4 bases and J gave up 1 base, with 11 bases separating them. Germline V CDR1 and CDR2: GTSNPN, SVGIG (reference sequence). Here the CDR3 DNA reads TGTGCCTGGACAAGTTGGGCTTCTGGGGCCAACGTCCTGACTTTC. This sequence encodes CAWTSWASGANVLTF.

The chain couples TRBV5-1 to TRBJ2-7, with D hard to call. The V gene lost 4 bases and the J gene lost 2 bases, with 19 bases spanning the gap. There are 16 residues in the CDR3. Germline V lookup: CDR1 SGHRS, CDR2 YFSETQ. Here the CDR3 DNA reads TGCGCCAGCAGCCCGAGGTGGGATTCAGCAACCTACGAGCAGTACTTC. Its translation is CASSPRWDSATYEQYF.

The chain links TRBV9 to TRBJ1-1; 8 positions match TRBD1. The CDR3 totals 15 residues. V shed 3 bases and J 4 bases; nucleotides not matched to a gene: 8. The germline gives CDR1 SGDLS, CDR2 YYNGEE. The CDR3 region is CASSGSGGGGTEAFF. The CDR3 bases are TGTGCCAGCAGCGGTTCAGGGGGCGGAGGCACTGAAGCTTTCTTT.

This sequence joins TRBV10-2 and TRBJ1-5; 9 bases align to TRBD1. The CDR3 extends over 17 amino acids. Germline V gene sequence: CDR1 WSHSY, CDR2 SAAADI. V shed 5 bases and J 5 bases; nucleotides not matched to a gene: 13. CDR3 region: CASSFGQGRVGDQPQHF. The CDR3 coding sequence is TGCGCCAGCAGTTTCGGACAGGGGAGAGTGGGGGATCAGCCCCAGCATTTT.

This chain links TRBV4-1 with TRBJ1-2; no clear D gene. The germline V gene encodes CDR1 MGHRA and CDR2 YSYEKL. The ends were cut back, 0 bases at V and 2 bases at J, with 19 bases in the middle. The CDR3 is made up of 18 amino acids. The CDR3 nucleotides are TGCGCCAGCAGCCAAGATTATCACAGTCACGGAAAAAACTATGGCTACACCTTC. Residues: CASSQDYHSHGKNYGYTF.

This clone was observed a single time. The gene calls are TRBV2 and TRBJ2-7; TRBD1 might be the D (5 bases). Germline values: CDR1 SNHLY, CDR2 FYNNEI. V was pared by 4 bases and J by 2 bases, with 12 bases between. CDR3 length: 14 residues. As DNA, the CDR3 is TGTGCCAGCAGTGTGGGAAGGGGAACCTACGAGCAGTACTTC. This translates into CASSVGRGTYEQYF.

This clone has only one observation. As DNA, the CDR3 is TGTGCCAGCAGATTCCGACAGGATAGCAATCAGCCCCAGCATTTT. Translating gives CASRFRQDSNQPQHF. This chain joins TRBV6-1 and TRBJ1-5, with TRBD1 as a possible D gene (6 bases). V gave up 6 bases and J gave up 0 bases, with 12 bases separating them. This CDR3 has 15 residues. Germline-derived CDR1 and CDR2 are MNHNS and SASEGT.

The V and J genes are TRBV5-4 and TRBJ2-2; 7 positions match TRBD2. J gave up 0 bases and V 5 bases, and 13 bases lay outside the gene matches. The length of the CDR3 is 18 residues. CDR1 is SGHNT, CDR2 YYREEE, per germline (reference sequence). This chain's CDR3 is CASSYDILAGSNTGELFF. The CDR3 DNA reads TGTGCCAGCAGTTATGACATATTAGCGGGTTCGAACACCGGGGAGCTGTTTTTT. Full variable domain (remainder filled in from reference TRBV5-4 and TRBJ2-2): ETGVTQSPTHLIKTRGQQVTLRCSSQSGHNTVSWYQQALGQGPQFIFQYYREEENGRGNFPPRFSGLQFPNYSSELNVNALELDDSALYLCASSYDILAGSNTGELFFGEGSRLTVL.

The chain uses TRBV6-4 and TRBJ2-5, with 9 bases matching TRBD2. The CDR3 is 14 amino acids. Trimming at V came to 2 bases and at J to 5 bases, leaving 3 bases not matched to a gene. CDR1 is MRHNA and CDR2 is SNTAGT in the germline V gene. The CDR3 sequence: CASSDAGGLETQYF. The DNA of the CDR3 is TGTGCCAGCAGTGACGCGGGAGGGCTGGAGACCCAGTACTTC.

The chain combines TRBV9 with TRBJ2-3; perhaps TRBD1 as D (6 bases). CDR3 size: 16 residues. V was clipped by 5 bases and J by 1 base, with 17 bases between them. CDR1 is SGDLS, CDR2 YYNGEE, per germline. The CDR3 protein is CASSSGGAWGTDTQYF. As DNA, the CDR3 is TGTGCCAGCAGTAGTGGGGGCGCTTGGGGCACAGATACGCAGTATTTT.

The J gene is TRBJ2-7, the V gene TRBV18, with TRBD1 matching 8 bases. The CDR3 has 15 amino acids. The V gene's germline CDR1 is KGHSH and CDR2 LQKENI. Unmatched junction bases numbered 6, after V lost 1 base and J lost 4 bases. The CDR3 loop reads CASSPQGQGLYEQYF. CDR3 coding DNA: TGTGCCAGCTCACCACAAGGACAGGGTCTATACGAGCAGTACTTC.

V gene TRBV27 combines with J gene TRBJ2-7, with D tentatively TRBD2 (6 bases). The CDR3 is made up of 17 amino acids. Per the germline V gene, CDR1 is MNHEY and CDR2 is SMNVEV (reference sequence). The ends were cut back, 2 bases at V and 3 bases at J, with 20 bases in the middle. The CDR3 loop is CASSLPTLERANYEQYF. CDR3 nucleotide sequence: TGTGCCAGCAGTTTACCTACCTTGGAGCGGGCTAACTACGAGCAGTACTTC.

This chain joins TRBV4-1 and TRBJ2-5; the match to TRBD2 covers 10 bases. The J segment lost 2 bases and the V segment lost 4 bases, leaving 4 bases of the junction unmatched. The CDR3 is 15 residues long. Germline lookup yields CDR1 MGHRA and CDR2 YSYEKL. CDR3 amino acids: CASSRGLAVQETQYF. The CDR3 nucleotides are TGCGCCAGCAGCCGTGGACTAGCGGTACAAGAGACCCAGTACTTC.

The chain employs TRBV5-1 and TRBJ1-2; a possible D gene is TRBD1 (6 bases). This CDR3 comprises 12 residues. Trimming took off 5 bases at V and 5 bases at J, with 10 bases between the two ends. Per germline, CDR1 SGHRS and CDR2 YFSETQ. In DNA form, the CDR3 reads TGCGCCAGCAGGTCACAGGGTTATGGCTACACCTTC. Encoded protein: CASRSQGYGYTF.

This sequence joins TRBV19 and TRBJ2-7; either TRBD1 or TRBD2 may fit D (5 bases each). The CDR3 spans 15 residues. V gave up 1 base and J gave up 4 bases, with 14 bases separating them. Germline CDR1 reads LNHDA; CDR2 reads SQIVND (reference sequence). The CDR3 loop reads CASSIVGGVRYEQYF. For the CDR3, the DNA is TGTGCCAGTAGTATAGTTGGGGGAGTGAGGTACGAGCAGTACTTC.

This chain joins TRBV18 and TRBJ1-2; D uncertain. The germline V gene encodes CDR1 KGHSH and CDR2 LQKENI. The ends were cut back, 2 bases at V and 5 bases at J, with 15 bases in the middle. There are 15 residues in the CDR3. The CDR3, as DNA: TGTGCCAGCTCACCAACGGGCCTTTCCACATATGGCTACACCTTC. Translated: CASSPTGLSTYGYTF.